The rows below give T cell receptor beta chains drawn from one sample of a study of radiotherapy plus CTLA-4 blockade in lung cancer. The method was immunoSEQ multiplex PCR; TCRdb's version includes in-frame clones alone and lacks a portion of them. The sample lists more than 80,000 clones, approximately 81% occurring once. Sequenced here: peripheral blood, sampled from a patient treated with radiotherapy plus ipilimumab. These TCRs come from a human donor with non-small cell lung cancer that progressed on radiotherapy plus ipilimumab. Some clones in this sample may be carry-over from other donors' samples. CDR3s include the opening cysteine and the closing phenylalanine or tryptophan. Fields, in order: clone size, V gene, D gene, J gene, CDR3 DNA, CDR3 protein. D genes are given only for firm matches. Size values are once, few and many counts, or a class for expanded clones, and some rows have none.

>once|TRBV2|TRBD1|TRBJ2-7
TGTGCCAACCGGGACAGGGGCCCGGAGCAGTACTTC
CANRDRGPEQYF
>NA|TRBV5-1|NA|TRBJ2-3
TGCGCCAGCAGCTTGGCTAGGGAGAGCTATACGCAGTATTTT
CASSLARESYTQYF
>NA|TRBV6-5|TRBD1|TRBJ1-1
TGTGCCAGCAAACAGGGGGCGAGCACTGAAGCTTTCTTT
CASKQGASTEAFF
>NA|TRBV18|NA|TRBJ2-7
TGTGCCAGCTCACCTTCGGGGAACGAGCAGTACTTC
CASSPSGNEQYF
>NA|TRBV10-3|NA|TRBJ2-3
TGTGCCATCAGTGAGTCCCCGGCCGCTGATACGCAGTATTTT
CAISESPAADTQYF
>few|TRBV12-5|TRBD1|TRBJ2-2
TGTGCTAGTGGCCTGGGACAGTCAGGAGGGGAGCTGTTTTTT
CASGLGQSGGELFF
>NA|TRBV19|NA|TRBJ1-5
TGTGCCAGTAGTTCCGATTGGGGGCGAGATCAGCCCCAGCATTTT
CASSSDWGRDQPQHF
>once|TRBV7-9|NA|TRBJ2-2
TGTGCCAGCAGCACAGGACAGACCACCGGGGAGCTGTTTTTT
CASSTGQTTGELFF
>NA|TRBV2|NA|TRBJ2-1
TGTGCCAGCAAGGCGGAAGTTTTTGAGCAGTTCTTC
CASKAEVFEQFF
>NA|TRBV5-1|NA|TRBJ1-6
TGCGCCAGCAGCGGAGAAGGGAATTCACCCCTCCACTTT
CASSGEGNSPLHF
>NA|TRBV7-9|NA|TRBJ2-5
TGTGCCAGCAGCACAGGGATAAACCCCCGGGAGACCCAGTACTTC
CASSTGINPRETQYF
>NA|TRBV10-3|NA|TRBJ2-1
TGTGCCATCAGTGAGAACACAGGTTTCGGGAAGTTCTTC
CAISENTGFGKFF
>once|TRBV4-1|NA|TRBJ2-5
TGCGCCAGCAGCCCCAGCCACGGGGAGCAAGAGACCCAGTACTTC
CASSPSHGEQETQYF
>NA|TRBV7-2|NA|TRBJ2-3
TGTGCCAGCAGCTTAGCCCCATGGCGGGGCACAGATACGCAGTATTTT
CASSLAPWRGTDTQYF
>NA|TRBV7-3|NA|TRBJ1-1
TGTGCCAGCAGCTTAAGAATGAACACTGAAGCCTTCTTT
CASSLRMNTEAFF
>NA|TRBV18|TRBD2|TRBJ2-1
TGTGCCAGCTCACGACCGGGACTAGCGGAGAATGAGCAGTTCTTC
CASSRPGLAENEQFF
>NA|TRBV2|TRBD2|TRBJ2-1
TGTGCCAGCAGTGAACACCTAGCGGGGGGGAAGGATGAGCAGTTCTTC
CASSEHLAGGKDEQFF
>once|TRBV7-9|TRBD2|TRBJ2-5
TGTGCCAGCAGCCCCTCCCGGCTGGGAGGGAGGCGAGGGACCCAGTACTTC
CASSPSRLGGRRGTQYF
>once|TRBV10-3|NA|TRBJ2-3
TGTGCCATCAGAGGGGTACAAGGCACAGATACGCAGTATTTT
CAIRGVQGTDTQYF
>NA|TRBV7-8|NA|TRBJ2-7
TGTGCCAGCAGCTCCACTCTAGGCGAGCAGTACTTC
CASSSTLGEQYF
>NA|TRBV5-6|NA|TRBJ2-1
TGTGCCAGCAGCTTGGCCATGGGACTCAATGAGCAGTTCTTC
CASSLAMGLNEQFF
>NA|TRBV6-5|TRBD1|TRBJ2-1
TGTGCCAGCAGTTACTCGGGACAGGGGAACAATGAGCAGTTCTTC
CASSYSGQGNNEQFF
>NA|TRBV4-2|NA|TRBJ1-1
TGTGCCAGCAGCCAGGGGGGGGATTGGGTAGGGCGAACTGAAGCTTTCTTT
CASSQGGDWVGRTEAFF
>NA|TRBV7-8|TRBD1|TRBJ1-6
TGTGCCAGCAGGAGGTCAGGGGGCTTGGATTCACCCCTCCACTTT
CASRRSGGLDSPLHF
>NA|TRBV4-1|NA|TRBJ2-1
TGCGCCAGCAGCCAGCCTTACAATGAGCAGTTCTTC
CASSQPYNEQFF
>NA|TRBV5-8|TRBD1|TRBJ1-1
TGTGCCAGCAGCTTATGGACAGGAAGTAACACTGAAGCTTTCTTT
CASSLWTGSNTEAFF
>NA|TRBV7-2|NA|TRBJ2-7
TGTGCCAGCAGCTTTTGGCGGGGGCCAGCCTACGAGCAGTACTTC
CASSFWRGPAYEQYF
>NA|TRBV7-3|NA|TRBJ1-1
TGTGCCAGCAGCTCCTCCCCCCTGGGCGGGAACACTGAAGCTTTCTTT
CASSSSPLGGNTEAFF
>NA|TRBV5-1|NA|TRBJ1-5
TGCGCCAGCAGCCGTACGGGGGAAGTGCCCCAGCATTTT
CASSRTGEVPQHF
>NA|TRBV4-2|TRBD2|TRBJ2-3
TGTGCCAGCAGCGCTAGCGGGGGGGCCTTACTTAGCACAGATACGCAGTATTTT
CASSASGGALLSTDTQYF
>once|TRBV6-1|TRBD1|TRBJ1-4
TGTGCCAGCAGTGAAGCGCCACGACTTGGAATCGGGGGGGCAGGGGGTGAAAAACTGTTTTTT
CASSEAPRLGIGGAGGEKLFF
>NA|TRBV4-3|NA|TRBJ2-3
TGCGCCAGCAGCCAAGAATATCGGGGAACCCTGCCCACAGATACGCAGTATTTT
CASSQEYRGTLPTDTQYF
>NA|TRBV19|NA|TRBJ1-6
TGTGCCAGTAGTATAGATACCGGGGGGTCACCCCTCCACTTT
CASSIDTGGSPLHF
>NA|TRBV10-3|TRBD1|TRBJ1-5
TGTGCCATCAGCGAGAACAGGGGGCGACAGCCCCAGCATTTT
CAISENRGRQPQHF
>NA|TRBV9|NA|TRBJ1-2
TGTGCCAGCAGCGTAGGATCAGGACCTAACTATGGCTACACCTTC
CASSVGSGPNYGYTF
>NA|TRBV25-1|NA|TRBJ2-2
TGTGCCAGCAGTGAATATAACGACACCGGGGAGCTGTTTTTT
CASSEYNDTGELFF